The T cell receptor beta chain described here comes from a study of tumor-infiltrating lymphocytes in localized non-small cell lung cancer. Study summary: From each patient, both tumor and uninvolved lung, non-adjacent to tumor, were sampled.

The repertoire was sequenced with immunoSEQ multiplex PCR; TCRdb's copy has only in-frame clones and lacks some. The sample includes about 10,000 clones, approximately 83% of them seen just once. The CDR3 runs to 14 residues. Germline CDR1 is MNHEY and CDR2 is SVGAGI. Deletions cut 0 bases from V and 6 bases from J, with 8 bases between. Findings and limits, study-wide: Tumors had more T cell infiltration than uninvolved lung, per TCRbeta sequencing and CD3 counts. IM1 and IM2 tumors showed no difference in T-cell fraction.

In regard to this clone: The antigen is undetermined.

The TCR originated in a human donor with non-small cell lung cancer. The sample was uninvolved lung tissue not adjacent to the tumor. The V and J genes are TRBV6-5 and TRBJ2-2; D is ambiguous. This CDR3 is CASSYSDGAGELFF. CDR3 coding DNA: TGTGCCAGCAGTTACTCGGATGGGGCCGGGGAGCTGTTTTTT.